This passage covers 31 T cell receptor beta chains from one sample sequenced in a study of cytomegalovirus exposure and HLA in healthy donors. The PCR had 60 Vbeta and 13 Jbeta primers. Profiled with immunoSEQ multiplex PCR; TCRdb holds only in-frame clones, not every one. The data hold 150,000 to 180,000 clones, with over 70% observed a single time. Sequences were obtained from PBMCs. These receptors all come from a man aged 30 to 39 in good health and CMV-seropositive.

This sequence joins TRBV7-3 and TRBJ2-1; 9 bases fit TRBD2. Germline CDR1 is SGHTA and CDR2 is FQGTGA. The CDR3 extends over 18 amino acids. V shed 1 base, J shed 7 bases, and the junction held 14 bases outside the gene matches. The CDR3 sequence is CASSLNPLAGEGYNEQFF. The CDR3 DNA sequence: TGTGCCAGCAGCTTAAACCCTTTAGCGGGAGAGGGGTATAATGAGCAGTTCTTC.

In this sample, this clone turned up once. The chain employs TRBV11-1 and TRBJ1-1, with 9 bases that match TRBD1. Germline V gives CDR1 SGHAT, CDR2 FQDESV (reference sequence). The CDR3 runs to 15 residues. V was pared by 4 bases and J by 8 bases, with 11 bases of the junction left unmatched. CDR3 nucleotides: TGTGCCAGCAGCTACCAGGGACAGGGACGATCCGAAGCTTTCTTT. Translation: CASSYQGQGRSEAFF.

This rearrangement joins TRBV9 to TRBJ2-4; possibly TRBD1 for D (8 bases). V was shortened by 4 bases and J by 0 bases, with 14 bases between the two germline ends. CDR3 length equals 16 residues. The germline V gene encodes CDR1 SGDLS and CDR2 YYNGEE. The CDR3 coding sequence is TGTGCCAGCAGCCCGGGAGGACAGGGAGCCAAAAACATTCAGTACTTC. As protein: CASSPGGQGAKNIQYF.

This clone was observed once. V usage is TRBV6-7 and J usage is TRBJ2-7, with D possibly matching TRBD1 (5 bases). TRBV6-7 has ORF status, its function being uncertain. The CDR3 is made up of 13 amino acids. V was pared by 2 bases and J by 12 bases, with 17 bases between. The CDR3 DNA follows: TGTGCCAGCAGTTACACCCGCGTGATGGGGCCGTACTTC. Its protein is CASSYTRVMGPYF.

In this sample, this clone turned up once. The chain combines TRBV9 with TRBJ2-3; TRBD1 aligns across 8 bases. This CDR3 is 16 amino acids long. V dropped 0 bases and J dropped 0; count of bases not matched to a gene: 3. Germline CDR1 is SGDLS and CDR2 is YYNGEE. CDR3 DNA sequence: TGTGCCAGCAGCGTAGGGACAGGGAGGAGCACAGATACGCAGTATTTT. Amino acids: CASSVGTGRSTDTQYF.

The CDR3 DNA is TGTGCCAGCAGCTCCTCAGGGACAATGAACACTGAAGCTTTCTTT. As protein: CASSSSGTMNTEAFF. The V gene is TRBV7-3, the J gene TRBJ1-1; D may be TRBD1 (6 bases). CDR1 is SGHTA and CDR2 is FQGTGA in the germline V gene. This CDR3 contains 15 residues. Trimming pared 4 bases from V and 0 bases from J, leaving 12 bases between.

V gene TRBV19 combines with J gene TRBJ1-4, with D maybe TRBD1 (5 bases). The CDR3 spans 20 residues. Trimming cost V 7 bases and J 0 bases, with 27 bases left between them. Germline-derived CDR1 and CDR2 are LNHDA and SQIVND (reference sequence). As DNA, the CDR3 is TGTGCCAGTACCAATCCCCGGGGGGATGCCCTCGGGTCAACTAATGAAAAACTGTTTTTT. Its protein is CASTNPRGDALGSTNEKLFF.

The chain combines TRBV7-3 with TRBJ2-1; TRBD2 aligns across 7 bases. In germline, CDR1 is SGHTA, CDR2 FQGTGA. The CDR3 runs 16 residues. Losses at the gene ends were 2 bases for V and 0 bases for J; bases not matched to a gene: 4. The CDR3 sequence: CASSLAGEVSYNEQFF. The DNA of the CDR3 is TGTGCCAGCAGCTTAGCGGGAGAAGTCTCCTACAATGAGCAGTTCTTC.

The table lists this clone with a count of one. The chain recombines TRBV7-2 with TRBJ1-2; the D is unclear. V lost 4 bases and J lost 9, with 18 bases in between. Germline CDR1 and CDR2: SGHTA and FQGNSA. This CDR3 contains 14 residues. The chain's CDR3 is CASSSYQRARSYTF. CDR3 DNA: TGTGCCAGCAGCTCTTACCAGCGGGCGAGGAGCTACACCTTC. Using reference TRBV7-2 and TRBJ1-2 for the parts outside the CDR3, the full variable domain is GAGVSQSPSNKVTEKGKDVELRCDPISGHTALYWYRQSLGQGLEFLIYFQGNSAPDKSGLPSDRFSAERTGGSVSTLTIQRTQQEDSAVYLCASSSYQRARSYTFGSGTRLTVV.

V is TRBV5-1 and J is TRBJ1-3, with D possibly being TRBD1 (6 bases). This CDR3 has 17 amino acids. The germline V gene encodes CDR1 SGHRS and CDR2 YFSETQ. Between the trimmed V and J ends, which lost 4 bases and 0 bases, there was a span of 17 bases. The CDR3 region has the DNA TGCGCCAGCAGCCGAAGCCAGGGGTCAACCTCTGGAAACACCATATATTTT. Translating it yields CASSRSQGSTSGNTIYF.

The genes are TRBV6-1 and TRBJ1-1, with D tentatively TRBD1 (6 bases). CDR1 MNHNS and CDR2 SASEGT come from the germline V gene. The CDR3 totals 15 residues. V dropped 10 bases and J dropped 6 bases, with 24 bases sitting between them. The CDR3 spells CATLRTALRGAEAFF. Here the CDR3 DNA reads TGTGCCACGTTACGGACAGCCCTAAGGGGCGCTGAAGCTTTCTTT.

The chain recombines TRBV28 with TRBJ2-7, with a weak D call TRBD2 (5 bases). V lost 3 bases, J lost 1 base, and 10 bases lay in between. This CDR3 spans 14 amino acids. The V gene's germline CDR1 is MDHEN and CDR2 SYDVKM. CDR3 amino acids: CASSFPGSSYEQYF. The CDR3 DNA reads TGTGCCAGCAGTTTTCCGGGGTCATCCTACGAGCAGTACTTC.

This clone was found a few times. V is TRBV6-1 and J is TRBJ2-7; TRBD2 agrees at 8 bases. This CDR3 region has 16 residues. The junction had 7 bases not matched to a gene; V was cut back by 0 bases and J by 3 bases. Per germline, CDR1 MNHNS and CDR2 SASEGT. DNA of the CDR3: TGTGCCAGCAGTGAAGCCTCGGAGCGGGAGAGCTACGAGCAGTACTTC. It specifies CASSEASERESYEQYF.

This clone appeared once. V usage is TRBV2 and J usage is TRBJ1-1; tentatively, D is TRBD1 (5 bases). Germline V lookup: CDR1 SNHLY, CDR2 FYNNEI. The V end was cut by 3 bases, the J end by 6 bases, with 17 bases between. The CDR3 covers 15 residues. The CDR3: CASSDSRQKRAEAFF. CDR3 sequence (DNA): TGTGCCAGCAGTGACTCCCGACAGAAGAGAGCTGAAGCTTTCTTT.

The CDR3 DNA is TGTGCCAGCAGCACGGCCGGGACTAGCGGGTCCAATGAGCAGTTCTTC. Encoded protein: CASSTAGTSGSNEQFF. The V gene is TRBV5-6, the J gene TRBJ2-1; 12 bases align to TRBD2. The CDR3 runs 16 residues. The germline V gene has CDR1 SGHDT and CDR2 YYEEEE. Trimming cost V 4 bases and J 6 bases; bases outside gene matches: 8.

The chain couples TRBV7-8 to TRBJ2-1, with 10 bases fitting TRBD2. From germline, CDR1 is SGHVS and CDR2 FQNEAQ. The CDR3 consists of 16 residues. V dropped 0 bases and J dropped 2; count of bases not matched to a gene: 1. Here the CDR3 reads CASSLAGLAAYNEQFF. The CDR3 bases are TGTGCCAGCAGCTTAGCTGGACTAGCGGCCTACAATGAGCAGTTCTTC. Supplemented by reference TRBV7-8 and TRBJ2-1, the full variable domain reads GAGVSQSPRYKVAKRGQDVALRCDPISGHVSLFWYQQALGQGPEFLTYFQNEAQLDKSGLPSDRFFAERPEGSVSTLKIQRTQQEDSAVYLCASSLAGLAAYNEQFFGPGTRLTVL.

V usage is TRBV6-5 and J usage is TRBJ2-2; D not certain. V shed 11 bases and J shed 0 bases, with 13 bases lying between them. This CDR3 spans 14 amino acids. CDR1 is MNHEY, CDR2 SVGAGI, per germline. CDR3 in amino acids: CASRFGSNTGELFF. As DNA, the CDR3 is TGTGCCTCCAGGTTCGGTTCGAACACCGGGGAGCTGTTTTTT.

The chain carries TRBV5-4 and TRBJ2-3; D possibly corresponds to TRBD1 (6 bases). CDR1 is SGHNT and CDR2 is YYREEE in the germline V gene (reference sequence). The V gene lost 0 bases and the J gene lost 8 bases, with 16 bases spanning the gap. The CDR3 is made up of 15 amino acids. Written as DNA, the CDR3 is TGTGCCAGCAGCTTGGAACAGGGAGTGAGCGGTACGCAGTATTTT. This encodes CASSLEQGVSGTQYF.

This chain joins TRBV9 and TRBJ2-7; 9 positions agree with TRBD1. Trimming removed 4 bases from V and 5 bases from J; junction bases left unmatched: 13. The CDR3 consists of 16 residues. Looked up from germline, CDR1 is SGDLS and CDR2 is YYNGEE. CDR3 sequence: CASSSRSGTGFNEQYF. The CDR3 DNA is TGTGCCAGCAGCTCACGATCCGGGACAGGGTTTAACGAGCAGTACTTC.

The J gene is TRBJ2-7, the V gene TRBV6-1, with a weak D call TRBD2 (5 bases). The CDR3 loop spans 13 amino acids. The V end was cut by 10 bases, the J end by 2 bases, with 15 bases between. From germline, CDR1 is MNHNS and CDR2 SASEGT. This CDR3 is CAICLSGTYEQYF. CDR3 bases: TGTGCCATCTGCCTCTCGGGAACCTACGAGCAGTACTTC.

The rearrangement joins TRBV2 to TRBJ1-1, with D possibly being TRBD1 (6 bases). The CDR3 is 15 amino acids. Germline CDR1 is SNHLY and CDR2 is FYNNEI. Between the trimmed V and J ends, which lost 3 bases and 1 base, there was a span of 12 bases. The CDR3 loop is CASSEARGQNTEAFF. CDR3 nucleotides: TGTGCCAGCAGTGAGGCGAGGGGACAGAACACTGAAGCTTTCTTT.

This chain links TRBV7-9 with TRBJ2-5, with D uncertain. The CDR3 has 11 residues. CDR1 is SEHNR, CDR2 FQNEAQ, per germline (reference sequence). The V end was cut by 5 bases, the J end by 3 bases, with 4 bases between. CDR3 sequence: CASSTEETQYF. In DNA, the CDR3 is TGTGCCAGCAGCACTGAAGAGACCCAGTACTTC.

The chain couples TRBV9 to TRBJ2-2; D unclear. Trimming stripped 0 bases from V and 0 bases from J, with 12 bases between. CDR1 is SGDLS, CDR2 YYNGEE, per germline. This CDR3 has 17 amino acids. This chain's CDR3 is CASSVVSAIANTGELFF. CDR3 coding DNA: TGTGCCAGCAGCGTAGTAAGCGCTATAGCGAACACCGGGGAGCTGTTTTTT.

The chain combines TRBV7-9 with TRBJ2-2; 7 bases align to TRBD1. CDR3 length equals 16 residues. Germline V gene data show CDR1 as SEHNR and CDR2 as FQNEAQ (reference sequence). Losses at the gene ends were 4 bases for V and 4 bases for J; bases not matched to a gene: 9. Here the CDR3 reads CASSSSRQGVTGELFF. The CDR3 nucleotides read TGTGCCAGCAGCTCATCACGACAGGGTGTCACCGGGGAGCTGTTTTTT.

V is TRBV5-1 and J is TRBJ2-1, with 10 bases identical to TRBD1. The CDR3 is made up of 15 amino acids. V gave up 4 bases and J gave up 2 bases; unmatched junction bases: 3. Germline V gives CDR1 SGHRS, CDR2 YFSETQ. CDR3 in amino acids: CASSPGQGAYNEQFF. The CDR3 DNA reads as TGCGCCAGCAGCCCCGGACAGGGGGCCTACAATGAGCAGTTCTTC.

The chain couples TRBV28 to TRBJ2-3, with 9 bases lining up with TRBD2. Germline CDR1 MDHEN, CDR2 SYDVKM. The CDR3 runs 14 residues. V trimming: 3 bases; J trimming: 3 bases; junction bases outside the gene matches: 1. The CDR3 DNA reads as TGTGCCAGCAGTTTTACTAGCGGGACAGATACGCAGTATTTT. This codes for CASSFTSGTDTQYF.

This clone was detected only once. The chain combines TRBV6-1 with TRBJ1-4, with D maybe TRBD1 (6 bases). The CDR3 runs to 16 residues. V lost 2 bases and J lost 7, with 17 bases in between. CDR1 MNHNS and CDR2 SASEGT come from the germline V gene. The CDR3 here is CASSESARGFGEKLFF. In nucleotides, the CDR3 is TGTGCCAGCAGTGAAAGTGCTAGGGGGTTTGGTGAAAAACTGTTTTTT.

The J gene is TRBJ2-7, the V gene TRBV4-1; D remains ambiguous. CDR3 size: 15 residues. V lost 2 bases and J 2 bases, leaving 13 bases between the germline ends. CDR1 and CDR2 (germline): MGHRA, YSYEKL. The CDR3 DNA sequence: TGCGCCAGCAGCCAACTACTACGTAAACCCTACGAGCAGTACTTC. It is translated as CASSQLLRKPYEQYF.

This chain links TRBV7-9 with TRBJ2-7; D remains unclear. Germline assignment: CDR1 SEHNR and CDR2 FQNEAQ (reference sequence). Trimming removed 5 bases from V and 3 bases from J, with 11 bases in between. The CDR3 is 13 amino acids. Here the CDR3 reads CASSLGPHYEQYF. In DNA, the CDR3 is TGTGCCAGCAGCCTTGGCCCTCACTACGAGCAGTACTTC.

This sequence joins TRBV9 and TRBJ1-4; perhaps TRBD1 as D (5 bases). Trimming took off 3 bases at V and 5 bases at J, with 17 bases between the two ends. The CDR3 is 16 residues long. Germline V gene data show CDR1 as SGDLS and CDR2 as YYNGEE. CDR3 residues: CASSEYSGTDNEKLFF. In DNA form, the CDR3 reads TGTGCCAGCAGCGAGTACTCCGGGACTGACAATGAAAAACTGTTTTTT. The entire variable domain, with the rest obtained from reference TRBV9 and TRBJ1-4, is as follows: DSGVTQTPKHLITATGQRVTLRCSPRSGDLSVYWYQQSLDQGLQFLIQYYNGEERAKGNILERFSAQQFPDLHSELNLSSLELGDSALYFCASSEYSGTDNEKLFFGSGTQLSVL.

The chain links TRBV13 to TRBJ2-2; TRBD2 agrees at 12 bases. The germline V gene encodes CDR1 PRHDT and CDR2 FYEKMQ (reference sequence). The J segment lost 6 bases and the V segment lost 5 bases, leaving 7 bases of the junction unmatched. The length of the CDR3 is 16 residues. The CDR3 loop is CASSGWTSGIPGELFF. CDR3 nucleotide sequence: TGTGCCAGCAGCGGGTGGACTAGCGGGATACCCGGGGAGCTGTTTTTT.